This record looks at one T cell receptor beta chain sequence and its context. The antigen remains unidentified. A read error may produce the germline difference seen at one junction end. CDR1 SEHNR and CDR2 FQNEAQ come from the germline V gene (reference sequence). The length of the CDR3 is 14 residues. Researchers ran the PCR with 60 Vbeta and 13 Jbeta primers. The protocol was immunoSEQ multiplex PCR, while the TCRdb copy is restricted to in-frame clones and leaves out a portion. The sample consists of tens of thousands of clones, approximately 80% of them appearing once. The data belong to a study of cytomegalovirus exposure and HLA in healthy donors. General study results and limits: An Asian-associated ancestry cluster reportedly showed fewer N-insertions than the approximately 690-donor mean in a later analysis. According to the study, approximately 150 TCR beta chains were cytomegalovirus-associated.

J is TRBJ1-4 and V is TRBV7-9; 8 positions match TRBD1. The sequenced sample consisted of PBMCs. The source of this sequence is a woman between 45 and 60 years old in good health and CMV-seropositive. The CDR3 spells CSSSQGQGHEKLFF. The CDR3 bases are TGTTCCAGCAGCCAAGGACAGGGTCACGAAAAACTGTTTTTT. The whole variable domain, remainder taken from reference TRBV7-9 and TRBJ1-4, is DTGVSQNPRHKITKRGQNVTFRCDPISEHNRLYWYRQTLGQGPEFLTYFQNEAQLEKSRLLSDRFSAERPKGSFSTLEIQRTEQGDSAMYLCSSSQGQGHEKLFFGSGTQLSVL.